One and the same sample provided the 5 T cell receptor beta chains below, sequenced in a study of identifying expanded T cells in peripheral blood. The assay was immunoSEQ multiplex PCR, and TCRdb's table has in-frame clones only and misses some. The sample carries under 150,000 clones, 86% recorded once. Sequences were obtained from blood. These receptors were collected from a person aged 18-70 years in good health.

The V and J genes are TRBV4-2 and TRBJ2-1; TRBD1 agrees at 8 bases. Trimming removed 3 bases from V and 5 bases from J; junction bases left unmatched: 6. The length of the CDR3 is 15 residues. In germline, CDR1 is LGHNA, CDR2 YNFKEQ. The CDR3 loop reads CASSQGQEWNNEQFF. For the CDR3, the DNA is TGTGCCAGCAGCCAGGGACAGGAGTGGAACAATGAGCAGTTCTTC.

This clone was counted only a few times. CDR3 sequence: CASSITARDRSVAFF. The CDR3 nucleotides read TGTGCCAGTAGTATCACCGCTCGAGACCGCAGTGTCGCTTTCTTT. The gene calls are TRBV19 and TRBJ1-1, with D hard to call. The CDR3 covers 15 residues. The germline V gene encodes CDR1 LNHDA and CDR2 SQIVND (reference sequence). The germline V and J ends were trimmed by 3 bases and 11 bases, with 22 bases remaining between them.

This chain connects TRBV7-2 to TRBJ1-1, with D tentatively TRBD1 (5 bases). V lost 5 bases to trimming and J lost 10 bases, with 14 bases between them. Germline CDR1 and CDR2: SGHTA and FQGNSA. The CDR3 length is 12 residues. The DNA for the CDR3 is TGTGCCAGCAGCCAGGCAGGGTATATAGCTTTCTTT. It translates to CASSQAGYIAFF.

V gene TRBV13 combines with J gene TRBJ2-2, with 11 bases identical to TRBD1. After removal of 5 bases from V and 3 bases from J, the junction contained 5 bases not matched to a gene. Germline loops: CDR1 PRHDT, CDR2 FYEKMQ (reference sequence). CDR3 length equals 16 residues. The CDR3 DNA is TGTGCCAGCAGCACAGGACAGGGGGCGGACACCGGGGAGCTGTTTTTT. Its protein product is CASSTGQGADTGELFF.

V is TRBV28 and J is TRBJ2-3; D might be TRBD1 (5 bases). Trimming removed 5 bases from V and 4 bases from J, with 13 bases in between. Germline CDR1 MDHEN, CDR2 SYDVKM. CDR3 length equals 14 residues. The CDR3 coding sequence is TGTGCCAGCAGTACCGCAGGGATGGCAGATACGCAGTATTTT. It translates to CASSTAGMADTQYF.